Included here is one T cell receptor beta chain sequence, with context. Its target is not known. The source of the sample is a study of T cells in Graves' hyperthyroidism and ophthalmopathy. Study findings and constraints: Most clonotypes expanded in thyroid above 0.001 were likewise present in blood.

The CDR3 runs to 16 residues. The germline V gene encodes CDR1 SGDLS and CDR2 YYNGEE. J was trimmed by 5 bases and V by 4 bases; bases with no gene match: 11. TCR beta CDR3 region amplification was performed from RNA transcripts. First-round RT-PCR of the TCR CDR3 relied on the HTBI primer set. TCRdb itself ran the multiplex PCR reads through MiXCR, one entry per CDR3 protein. The sample lists some 550,000 distinct CDR3 sequences, around 16% occurring once. What was sequenced was blood. V is TRBV9 and J is TRBJ1-5; 8 bases line up with TRBD1. The TCR originated in a woman in her thirties or forties with Graves' ophthalmopathy. The CDR3 here is CASSPGHGQGDQPQHF. Written as DNA, the CDR3 is TGTGCCAGCAGCCCAGGACATGGACAGGGAGATCAGCCCCAGCATTTT. The entire variable domain, with the rest obtained from reference TRBV9 and TRBJ1-5, is as follows: DSGVTQTPKHLITATGQRVTLRCSPRSGDLSVYWYQQSLDQGLQFLIQYYNGEERAKGNILERFSAQQFPDLHSELNLSSLELGDSALYFCASSPGHGQGDQPQHFGDGTRLSIL.